This section outlines one TCR beta chain sequence together with its context. This clonotype was found many times. The specificity of this receptor is unknown. The sample holds no much larger clone one base away, and base qualities are not on file. The data stem from a study of T cell repertoires in cytomegalovirus infection (dated by TCRdb to the late 2010s). Regarding the complete study: Because public TCR beta signatures pointed to carriage of CMV infection together with the matching HLA type, the HLA type of each donor mattered for the analysis. Paper-wide results and their limitations: In both this cohort and an independent approximately 400-donor cohort, the cumulative frequency of public TCR beta family members distinguished carriers of CMV infection plus the relevant HLA type. The ex vivo response was dominated by HLA-C-restricted CMV-specific TCR beta clonotypes, which also provided the single most frequent clonotype in two of eight donors.

V was cut back by 5 bases and J by 3 bases, leaving a gap of 16 bases between them. CDR1 SGHTA and CDR2 FQGNSA were looked up in the germline V gene. The CDR3 measures 15 amino acids from cysteine to phenylalanine. The CDR3 DNA has 45 bases and is translated from base 1. The sequencer was an Illumina HiSeq 1500. TCRdb handled the public reads itself, with Q25 trimming in fastp and clone calling in MiXCR, and kept productive beta chains. Duplicate CDR3 protein sequences are folded into a single record with the most common DNA and genes. The sample data list 85,000 to 120,000 distinct CDR3 sequences, and more than 15% of these were observed just once. The top ten hold over 8% of the sample.

The sequencing input was PBMCs. Rearrangement joined TRBV7-2 to TRBJ1-2, and TRBD1 may be the D gene, going by 6 matching bases. The TCR comes from a human donor in good health (CMV status not recorded). Some clones in this sample may be carry-over from other donors' samples. In nucleotide form, the sequence is TGTGCCAGCAGCCCACAGGGAGGGTTCGACTATGGCTACACCTTC. This translates into CASSPQGGFDYGYTF.